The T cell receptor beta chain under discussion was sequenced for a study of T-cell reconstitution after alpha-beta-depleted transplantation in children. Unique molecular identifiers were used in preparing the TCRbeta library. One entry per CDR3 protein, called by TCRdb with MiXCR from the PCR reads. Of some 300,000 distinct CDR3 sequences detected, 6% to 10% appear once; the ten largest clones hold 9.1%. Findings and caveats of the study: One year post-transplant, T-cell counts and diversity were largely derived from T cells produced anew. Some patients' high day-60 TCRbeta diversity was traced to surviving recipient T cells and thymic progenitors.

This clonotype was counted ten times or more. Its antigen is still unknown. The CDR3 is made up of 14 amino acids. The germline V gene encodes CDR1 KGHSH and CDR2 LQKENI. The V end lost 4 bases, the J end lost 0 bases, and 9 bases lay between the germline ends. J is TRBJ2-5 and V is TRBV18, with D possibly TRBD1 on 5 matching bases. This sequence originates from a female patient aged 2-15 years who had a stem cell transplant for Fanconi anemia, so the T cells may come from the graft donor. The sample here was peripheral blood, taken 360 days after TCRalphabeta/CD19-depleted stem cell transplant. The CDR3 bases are TGTGCCAGCTCACGTGGGGCGTACCAAGAGACCCAGTACTTC. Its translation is CASSRGAYQETQYF.